This is a list of T cell receptor beta chains from one sample in a study of T-cell reconstitution after alpha-beta-depleted transplantation in children. TCRdb re-derived calls from the PCR reads in MiXCR, one entry per CDR3 protein. The table has 540,000 or so distinct CDR3 sequences, roughly 23% seen once; the top ten hold roughly an eighth. The starting material was PBMCs, mostly from graft donor cells, obtained 360 days after TCRalphabeta/CD19-depleted stem cell transplant. These receptors were collected from a boy in the first two years of life who had a stem cell transplant for acute myeloid leukemia, so the T cells may come from the graft donor. The CDR3 runs from the conserved cysteine through the conserved F or W. Each record gives: CDR3 protein, CDR3 DNA, V gene, J gene, D gene, clone size. A D gene is named only where the DNA matches it firmly. Clone size is not always given. Where it is, it says once, few, many or a class for expanded clones.

CDR3 protein: CASSQDREASYNEQFF
CDR3 DNA: TGCGCCAGCAGCCAAGATCGGGAAGCATCTTACAATGAGCAGTTCTTC
V gene: TRBV4-3
J gene: TRBJ2-1
D gene: -
clone size: many

CDR3 protein: CASSFSVIAGAGELFF
CDR3 DNA: TGTGCCAGCAGCTTCTCGGTTATTGCGGGGGCCGGGGAGCTGTTTTTT
V gene: TRBV7-2
J gene: TRBJ2-2
D gene: TRBD2
clone size: many

CDR3 protein: CASSREEDYNEQFF
CDR3 DNA: TGTGCCAGCAGCAGGGAGGAAGATTACAATGAGCAGTTCTTC
V gene: TRBV21-1
J gene: TRBJ2-1
D gene: -
clone size: many

CDR3 protein: CASSYYRDRESYEQYF
CDR3 DNA: TGTGCCAGCAGTTATTATCGGGACAGGGAATCCTACGAGCAGTACTTC
V gene: TRBV6-2/TRBV6-3
J gene: TRBJ2-7
D gene: TRBD1
clone size: -

CDR3 protein: CASSQEGGGHEDNEQFF
CDR3 DNA: TGTGCCAGCAGCCAAGAAGGCGGGGGCCACGAAGACAATGAGCAGTTCTTC
V gene: TRBV3-1
J gene: TRBJ2-1
D gene: -
clone size: -

CDR3 protein: CASSLAGEGHLTGELFF
CDR3 DNA: TGTGCCAGCAGCTTAGCTGGTGAGGGACACCTCACCGGGGAGCTGTTTTTT
V gene: TRBV7-6
J gene: TRBJ2-2
D gene: -
clone size: -

CDR3 protein: CATGQGWNEQFF
CDR3 DNA: TGTGCCACCGGGCAGGGATGGAATGAGCAGTTCTTC
V gene: TRBV24-1
J gene: TRBJ2-1
D gene: -
clone size: -

CDR3 protein: CSVPGHYNSPLHF
CDR3 DNA: TGCAGTGTTCCGGGACACTATAATTCACCCCTCCACTTT
V gene: TRBV20-1
J gene: TRBJ1-6
D gene: -
clone size: few

CDR3 protein: CASRDIGNTEAFF
CDR3 DNA: TGTGCCAGCAGGGATATCGGGAACACTGAAGCTTTCTTT
V gene: TRBV27
J gene: TRBJ1-1
D gene: -
clone size: few

CDR3 protein: CASSPWTLDTEAFF
CDR3 DNA: TGTGCCAGCAGCCCCTGGACCTTGGACACTGAAGCTTTCTTT
V gene: TRBV14
J gene: TRBJ1-1
D gene: -
clone size: few

CDR3 protein: CASAGVSPLHF
CDR3 DNA: TGTGCCAGCGCAGGGGTTTCACCCCTCCACTTT
V gene: TRBV12-3/TRBV12-4
J gene: TRBJ1-6
D gene: -
clone size: few

CDR3 protein: CASSYTGTVSPLHF
CDR3 DNA: TGTGCCAGCAGTTACACCGGGACAGTTTCACCCCTCCACTTT
V gene: TRBV6-5
J gene: TRBJ1-6
D gene: TRBD1
clone size: -

CDR3 protein: CASSSRPVEQFF
CDR3 DNA: TGTGCCAGCAGCTCCCGGCCTGTTGAGCAGTTCTTC
V gene: TRBV7-9
J gene: TRBJ2-1
D gene: -
clone size: -

CDR3 protein: CASSLGAILAGGPLETQYF
CDR3 DNA: TGTGCCAGCAGCTTAGGGGCGATACTAGCGGGGGGGCCGTTAGAGACCCAGTACTTC
V gene: TRBV6-5
J gene: TRBJ2-5
D gene: TRBD2
clone size: few

CDR3 protein: CSATPGLENEQFF
CDR3 DNA: TGCAGTGCGACCCCGGGACTAGAAAATGAGCAGTTCTTC
V gene: TRBV20-1
J gene: TRBJ2-1
D gene: TRBD2
clone size: many

CDR3 protein: CASSPWDTPRDEQFF
CDR3 DNA: TGTGCCAGCTCACCCTGGGACACACCTCGGGATGAGCAGTTCTTC
V gene: TRBV18
J gene: TRBJ2-1
D gene: -
clone size: many

CDR3 protein: CSARRTQGSSYEQYF
CDR3 DNA: TGCAGTGCTAGACGCACACAGGGTAGCTCCTACGAGCAGTACTTC
V gene: TRBV20-1
J gene: TRBJ2-7
D gene: -
clone size: -

CDR3 protein: CSAPRTGIYTEAFF
CDR3 DNA: TGCAGTGCTCCCCGGACAGGGATTTACACTGAAGCTTTCTTT
V gene: TRBV20-1
J gene: TRBJ1-1
D gene: TRBD1
clone size: -

CDR3 protein: CSAEQGANTGELFF
CDR3 DNA: TGCAGTGCGGAACAGGGGGCGAACACCGGGGAGCTGTTTTTT
V gene: TRBV20-1
J gene: TRBJ2-2
D gene: TRBD1
clone size: -

CDR3 protein: CASSSLGGPAKNIQYF
CDR3 DNA: TGTGCCAGCAGTTCGCTCGGGGGTCCAGCCAAAAACATTCAGTACTTC
V gene: TRBV6-5
J gene: TRBJ2-4
D gene: -
clone size: few

CDR3 protein: CSVGPPAGLNTEAFF
CDR3 DNA: TGCAGCGTTGGCCCTCCCGCGGGACTGAACACTGAAGCTTTCTTT
V gene: TRBV29-1
J gene: TRBJ1-1
D gene: -
clone size: few

CDR3 protein: CASSEWDRVIEYF
CDR3 DNA: TGTGCCAGCAGTGAATGGGACAGGGTCATTGAGTATTTT
V gene: TRBV25-1
J gene: TRBJ2-3
D gene: TRBD1
clone size: -

CDR3 protein: CATSDGQGRKLFF
CDR3 DNA: TGTGCCACCAGTGATGGACAGGGCAGAAAACTGTTTTTT
V gene: TRBV24-1
J gene: TRBJ1-4
D gene: TRBD1
clone size: few

CDR3 protein: CASSGGETGNNNEQFF
CDR3 DNA: TGTGCCAGCAGCGGGGGGGAGACAGGGAATAACAATGAGCAGTTCTTC
V gene: TRBV9
J gene: TRBJ2-1
D gene: -
clone size: few

CDR3 protein: CSVGGFRTQDRREAFF
CDR3 DNA: TGCAGCGTTGGGGGTTTTAGGACTCAGGACAGGAGAGAAGCTTTCTTT
V gene: TRBV29-1
J gene: TRBJ1-1
D gene: TRBD1
clone size: few

CDR3 protein: CASSFQGAGELFF
CDR3 DNA: TGTGCCAGCAGCTTTCAAGGTGCCGGGGAGCTGTTTTTT
V gene: TRBV7-9
J gene: TRBJ2-2
D gene: -
clone size: -

CDR3 protein: CSARVNAGNTEAFF
CDR3 DNA: TGCAGTGCTAGAGTTAACGCAGGGAACACTGAAGCTTTCTTT
V gene: TRBV20-1
J gene: TRBJ1-1
D gene: -
clone size: -

CDR3 protein: CRAITPRGGYTF
CDR3 DNA: TGCAGGGCGATCACCCCTAGGGGTGGCTACACCTTC
V gene: TRBV20-1
J gene: TRBJ1-2
D gene: -
clone size: -

CDR3 protein: CASSPSIRRGGGYTF
CDR3 DNA: TGTGCCAGCAGCCCCTCGATCAGGAGGGGTGGAGGCTACACCTTC
V gene: TRBV3-1
J gene: TRBJ1-2
D gene: -
clone size: few

CDR3 protein: CSARDSSQGRGTDTQYF
CDR3 DNA: TGCAGTGCTAGAGATTCTTCCCAGGGTAGGGGGACAGATACGCAGTATTTT
V gene: TRBV20-1
J gene: TRBJ2-3
D gene: -
clone size: many

CDR3 protein: CATRHSLATADTQYF
CDR3 DNA: TGTGCCACCAGACACTCACTAGCCACCGCGGATACGCAGTATTTT
V gene: TRBV15
J gene: TRBJ2-3
D gene: -
clone size: few

CDR3 protein: CASSSTSGVYNEQFF
CDR3 DNA: TGTGCCAGCAGTTCTACTAGCGGAGTATACAATGAGCAGTTCTTC
V gene: TRBV12-3/TRBV12-4
J gene: TRBJ2-1
D gene: TRBD2
clone size: -

CDR3 protein: CASSLGRFNEQFF
CDR3 DNA: TGCGCCAGCAGCTTGGGGCGATTCAATGAGCAGTTCTTC
V gene: TRBV5-1
J gene: TRBJ2-1
D gene: -
clone size: -

CDR3 protein: CASSFSGQGEYGYTF
CDR3 DNA: TGCGCCAGCAGCTTTTCCGGACAGGGAGAATATGGCTACACCTTC
V gene: TRBV5-1
J gene: TRBJ1-2
D gene: TRBD1
clone size: many

CDR3 protein: CASSQGQGIGGYTF
CDR3 DNA: TGCGCCAGCAGCCAGGGACAGGGGATCGGCGGCTACACCTTC
V gene: TRBV5-1
J gene: TRBJ1-2
D gene: TRBD1
clone size: -

CDR3 protein: CASRDRRNEKLFF
CDR3 DNA: TGCGCCAGCCGGGACCGTCGAAATGAAAAACTGTTTTTT
V gene: TRBV5-1
J gene: TRBJ1-4
D gene: -
clone size: many

CDR3 protein: CASNNRVGEQFF
CDR3 DNA: TGTGCCAGCAACAACAGGGTTGGGGAGCAGTTCTTC
V gene: TRBV12-3/TRBV12-4
J gene: TRBJ2-1
D gene: -
clone size: many